This T cell receptor beta chain was captured by sequencing in a study of blood T cell repertoires in COVID-19. This clone was picked up one time. Profiling relied on immunoSEQ multiplex PCR, and the TCRdb table lists in-frame clones only, not all of them. The sample has approximately 350,000 clones; around four fifths are singletons. With 8 bases clipped from V and 10 bases from J, the junction kept 9 bases outside the gene matches. This CDR3 region has 13 residues. The V gene's germline CDR1 is LNHDA and CDR2 SQIVND (reference sequence). Sequencing was carried out using PBMCs or T cells enriched from blood (not recorded which). This sequence joins TRBV19 and TRBJ2-3, with TRBD2 matching over 10 bases. This TCR was sampled from a woman aged 45-60 years who had recovered from COVID-19. In nucleotides, the CDR3 is TGTGCCAGTCGGGAGCGGGAGGGCCTGGCGCAGTATTTT. Translation: CASREREGLAQYF.